This TCR beta chain was captured by sequencing in a study of post-analysis software for immune sequencing data. As regards this clonotype: Its target is unknown.

TCR beta libraries were prepared from cDNA with unique molecular identifiers. MiXCR, run by TCRdb on the PCR reads, gives a single entry per CDR3 protein. This sample yields 550,000 to 700,000 distinct CDR3 sequences, of which 44% are seen a single time; 1.7% belongs to the top ten. The germline V gene encodes CDR1 MNHEY and CDR2 SVGAGI. With V trimmed by 6 bases and J by 7 bases, 14 bases remained unmatched. This CDR3 has 16 amino acids. Study-wide points: Relative to controls, patients with multiple sclerosis showed significantly lower normalized Chao1 diversity. Patients used about five TRBV segments, including TRBV5-6, TRBV5-1 and TRBV20-1, more often than controls.

The sequence was collected from a girl aged 5-17 years with multiple sclerosis. What was sequenced was blood. The chain is built from TRBV6-5 and TRBJ2-1; 8 positions agree with TRBD2. The CDR3 reads CASSGGNSGSGNEQFF. The CDR3 DNA is TGTGCCAGCAGCGGGGGGAACAGCGGGAGTGGGAATGAGCAGTTCTTC.